The 9 T cell receptor beta chains reported below all come from one sample, sequenced in a study of T cell changes during pregnancy in multiple sclerosis. Produced via immunoSEQ multiplex PCR; TCRdb's table is partial and in-frame only. The sample consists of 60,000 or so clones, 85% to 90% of them appearing once. The sample consisted of peripheral blood, taken in the first trimester of pregnancy. The receptors were gathered from a female donor in good health, enrolled as a control in a pregnancy study.

Only one count was recorded for this clone. This sequence joins TRBV5-1 and TRBJ1-2; a weak D match, TRBD1 (5 bases). Trimming shortened V by 0 bases and J by 7 bases, and 10 bases separated the two germline ends. Germline V gives CDR1 SGHRS, CDR2 YFSETQ. There are 13 residues in the CDR3. CDR3 sequence (DNA): TGCGCCAGCAGCTTGGACAGGTCCTTTGGCTACACCTTC. Amino acid sequence: CASSLDRSFGYTF.

The gene calls are TRBV5-1 and TRBJ2-2; D is perhaps TRBD1 (6 bases). Germline loops: CDR1 SGHRS, CDR2 YFSETQ. Trimming took 2 bases from V and 2 from J, leaving 10 bases between them. This CDR3 spans 15 amino acids. CDR3 amino acids: CASSFGQLNTGELFF. Here the CDR3 DNA reads TGCGCCAGCAGCTTCGGACAGCTTAACACCGGGGAGCTGTTTTTT.

This clone was seen only once. This chain uses TRBV12-5 with TRBJ1-4; D might be TRBD1 (5 bases). CDR3 length equals 19 residues. CDR1 and CDR2 (germline): LGHNT, FRNRAP. Trimming took off 2 bases at V and 7 bases at J, with 26 bases between the two ends. The CDR3 spells CASGLSTKTVISSREKLFF. In nucleotides, the CDR3 is TGTGCTAGTGGTTTGTCCACAAAGACAGTAATTTCCTCTCGTGAAAAACTGTTTTTT. Supplemented by reference TRBV12-5 and TRBJ1-4, the full variable domain reads DARVTQTPRHKVTEMGQEVTMRCQPILGHNTVFWYRQTMMQGLELLAYFRNRAPLDDSGMPKDRFSAEMPDATLATLKIQPSEPRDSAVYFCASGLSTKTVISSREKLFFGSGTQLSVL.

The V call is TRBV27, the J call TRBJ1-1; D is ambiguous. This CDR3 is 13 amino acids long. CDR1 is MNHEY and CDR2 is SMNVEV in the germline V gene (reference sequence). The V end lost 8 bases, the J end lost 1 base, and 11 bases lay between the germline ends. Written as DNA, the CDR3 is TGTGCCAGCGGCACCGCGGGGAACACTGAAGCTTTCTTT. It is translated as CASGTAGNTEAFF.

This chain uses TRBV6-5 with TRBJ2-3, with TRBD1 matching 8 bases. Per germline, CDR1 MNHEY and CDR2 SVGAGI. Trimming at V came to 0 bases and at J to 3 bases, leaving 2 bases not matched to a gene. This CDR3 contains 15 residues. CDR3: CASSYSGTGTDTQYF. In DNA form, the CDR3 reads TGTGCCAGCAGTTACTCCGGGACAGGAACAGATACGCAGTATTTT.

This clone has only a few counts. V gene TRBV30 combines with J gene TRBJ1-1; D gene unclear. Between the trimmed V and J ends, which lost 3 bases and 10 bases, there was a span of 12 bases. This CDR3 has 11 amino acids. Germline assignment: CDR1 GTSNPN and CDR2 SVGIG (reference sequence). Written as DNA, the CDR3 is TGTGCCTGGAGGCAAGGAGGCGTAGCTTTCTTT. Its protein product is CAWRQGGVAFF.

This chain connects TRBV10-3 to TRBJ2-3; a possible D gene is TRBD1 (5 bases). The V gene lost 6 bases and the J gene lost 4 bases, with 11 bases spanning the gap. In germline, CDR1 is ENHRY, CDR2 SYGVKD. The CDR3 covers 13 residues. The CDR3 DNA reads as TGTGCCATCAGGACAGCACAAGCAGATACGCAGTATTTT. Protein: CAIRTAQADTQYF.

This clone was counted a few times. This chain uses TRBV7-9 with TRBJ1-4; 8 nucleotides align to TRBD1. The length of the CDR3 is 16 residues. V was pared by 1 base and J by 4 bases, with 5 bases of the junction left unmatched. Germline V lookup: CDR1 SEHNR, CDR2 FQNEAQ (reference sequence). CDR3 region: CASSLGDRGLNEKLFF. CDR3 coding DNA: TGTGCCAGCAGCTTAGGTGACAGGGGACTTAATGAAAAACTGTTTTTT.

The chain links TRBV5-4 to TRBJ2-7, with 7 bases identical to TRBD1. CDR1 is SGHNT and CDR2 is YYREEE in the germline V gene (reference sequence). J gave up 2 bases and V 1 base, and 0 bases lay outside the gene matches. This CDR3 region has 13 residues. The CDR3 is CASSLTGAYEQYF. The CDR3 DNA sequence: TGTGCCAGCAGCTTGACAGGGGCCTACGAGCAGTACTTC.